In its sample, the clone carrying this T cell receptor beta chain was seen many times. The entry originates in a study of early T cells in non-severe SARS-CoV-2 infection. The TCR library protocol attached unique molecular identifiers to the individual cDNA molecules. From the 5' RACE reads, TCRdb called clonotypes with MiXCR, one entry per CDR3 protein. The table has tens of thousands of distinct CDR3 sequences, 4.9% seen once. Trimming at V came to 2 bases and at J to 2 bases, leaving 5 bases not matched to a gene. There are 16 residues in the CDR3. Germline CDR1 reads SGHTA; CDR2 reads FQGNSA. This sequence originates from an adult who was a healthcare worker with PCR-confirmed SARS-CoV-2 infection or an uninfected control (not recorded which). Sequencing was performed on whole blood. The chain links TRBV7-2 to TRBJ2-3, with 9 bases lining up with TRBD2. The CDR3 protein is CASSLRGLATTDTQYF. The CDR3 coding sequence is TGTGCCAGCAGCTTAAGGGGACTAGCTACCACAGATACGCAGTATTTT.